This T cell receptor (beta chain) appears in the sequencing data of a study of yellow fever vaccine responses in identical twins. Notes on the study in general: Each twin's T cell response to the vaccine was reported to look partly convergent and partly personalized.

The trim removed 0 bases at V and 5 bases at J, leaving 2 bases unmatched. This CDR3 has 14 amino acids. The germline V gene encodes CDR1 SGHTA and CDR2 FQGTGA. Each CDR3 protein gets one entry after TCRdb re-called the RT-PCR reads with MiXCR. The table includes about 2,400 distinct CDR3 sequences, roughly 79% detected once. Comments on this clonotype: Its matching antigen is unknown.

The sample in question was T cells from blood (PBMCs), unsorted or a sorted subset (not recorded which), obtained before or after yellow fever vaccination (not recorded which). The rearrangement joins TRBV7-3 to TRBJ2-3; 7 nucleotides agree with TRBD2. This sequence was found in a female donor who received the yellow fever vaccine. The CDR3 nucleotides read TGTGCCAGCAGCTTAACTAGCGGGTTAGATACGCAGTATTTT. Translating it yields CASSLTSGLDTQYF.